This T cell receptor (beta chain) was sequenced for a study of shared clonotypes between healthy human individuals. V gave up 6 bases and J gave up 7 bases; unmatched junction bases: 9. The CDR3 loop spans 16 amino acids. From germline, CDR1 is SGHTA and CDR2 FQGTGA. As regards this clone: Its antigen is undetermined.

Produced via immunoSEQ multiplex PCR; TCRdb's table is partial and in-frame only. The data show millions of clones, approximately 95% seen once. Study outcomes and limitations: Among donors, the sharing of clonotypes was expected to be influenced by sequencing depth.

This chain joins TRBV7-3 and TRBJ2-1; 13 nucleotides align to TRBD2. The sequencing sample was made of naive CD4+ T cells from PBMCs. Subset here: CD45RA+ positively selected. This TCR derives from a man aged 18 to 30 in good health. Some clones in this sample may be carry-over from other donors' samples. As DNA, the CDR3 is TGTGCCAGCAGTCCAGGGACTAGCGGGATAAGGAATGAGCAGTTCTTC. This codes for CASSPGTSGIRNEQFF.